This TCR beta chain was recorded in a study of molecular identifiers for immune sequencing clone quantification (dated by TCRdb to the late 2010s). In terms of the full investigation: For a replicate experiment, RNA from around 20,000 or 99,000 naive CD8 T cells was divided into five aliquots, of which four were sequenced. The study was a methods study using CD8 T cells to benchmark molecular-identifier clustering-based TCR repertoire sequencing (MIDCIRS) and TCR RNA copy counting. General findings and caveats noted by the study authors: Modeling estimated roughly 3 recovered TCR RNA copies per cell, compared with about 10 by digital PCR, which implies 30% to 35% capture efficiency. In CMV-specific effector cells, clones with more than 20 RNA copies contained over 97% of molecules, whereas in naive cells such clones contained under 1% of molecules. Without barcode sub-clustering, chimeric consensus sequences inflated TCR diversity; chimeras reached as high as 47%. Highly expanded clone sizes could be underestimated because identical TCR molecules may share a barcode. Spiked-in Jurkat TCR RNA (around 9 copies' worth), which is not part of the donor repertoire, was contained in the naive libraries. Even against a background of about 960,000 naive CD8 T cells, spiked-in Jurkat TCR RNA amounting to a single cell's worth was reported to be detectable.

Libraries were built with PCR. The run used a NextSeq 500. Preparation of bulk TCR libraries followed a previously described approach, with the TCR primers listed in Table S5. The Qiagen AllPrep DNA/RNA kit was used to purify total RNA. Reads from multiple sequencing runs of the same library were pooled before analysis. From the authors' description of their analysis: Reads were retained only if their TCR constant sequence matched exactly, and those retained reads were trimmed to 150 nt and grouped according to their 12-nt molecular barcodes. Reads inside each barcode group were sub-clustered using a 15% Levenshtein threshold, and a quality-weighted consensus sequence was constructed for each RNA molecule. Non-functional sequences were removed, as were lower-count sequences one edit away from another. Barcode sub-clusters with fewer than 20% of the maximum read count were removed, based on fitting two negative binomial distributions. The public sequencing data were trimmed at Q25 with fastp and processed into clonotypes with MiXCR by TCRdb, which kept only in-frame beta chains. Here each entry gathers all rows of one CDR3 protein and keeps the most common genes and DNA. TCRdb, not the authors, supplied the V and J calls. The sample records about 53,000 distinct CDR3 sequences, about a third of which are singletons. The ten largest clones represent about 3.8% of the sample.

Naive CD8 T cell libraries were made from around 20,000 to 1,000,000 sorted cells using 10%, 30% or 50% of purified RNA. Naive CD8 T cells were FACS-sorted as CD8+CD4-CCR7+CD45RA+ on a BD FACSAria II into RLT Plus buffer. To test detection sensitivity, Jurkat RNA equal to ten TCR copies was added to samples of about 20,000-1,000,000 naive CD8 T cells. Enrichment of CD8 T cells was performed with RosetteSep CD8+ T Cell Enrichment Cocktail and Ficoll-Paque, after which ACK red cell lysis was carried out. For CDR1 and CDR2, the germline V gene lists MDHEN and SYDVKM. Unmatched junction bases come to 7, with V trimmed by 2 bases and J by 4 bases. The CDR3 measures 15 amino acids from cysteine to phenylalanine. Left in the record is the CDR3 DNA by itself, 45 bases read in frame from the first base. This clonotype has ten or more counts. Which antigen it targets is not known. No per-base quality is available; no much larger clone lies one base away.

Sample: naive CD8+ T cells from blood, with Jurkat cell RNA spiked in. The meaning of the sample's cell subset or site label: FACS-sorted CD8+CD4-CCR7+CD45RA+ naive T cells. The receptor was isolated from a human donor in good health. Some libraries in this study had Jurkat cell RNA spiked in. The chain joins TRBV28 to TRBJ2-5; 7 bases in the middle match TRBD1. The DNA is as follows: TGTGCCAGCAGTTTAGCCAGGGGGATGGCAGAGACCCAGTACTTC. Its translation reads: CASSLARGMAETQYF.